Listed below are T cell receptor beta chains from one sample, sequenced in a study of immune cell composition in non-small cell lung cancer. Using immunoSEQ multiplex PCR, the repertoire was profiled, and TCRdb retains in-frame clones only, with some absent. Among 3,200 or so clones listed, 86% were seen once. Sequenced input: lung tumor tissue. The receptors derive from a human donor with non-small cell lung cancer. Both conserved end residues are part of each CDR3. The order of the fields is CDR3 length, clone size, J gene, D gene, V gene, CDR3 protein, CDR3 DNA. The D gene is left open where the match is weak. Clone size appears in some rows only: once, few, many, or a class for an expanded clone.

cdr3_length: 17
clone_size: NA
j_call: TRBJ2-6
d_call: TRBD1
v_call: TRBV15
cdr3_aa: CATSRVTGDSGANVLTF
cdr3_nt: TGTGCCACCAGCAGAGTAACAGGGGACTCTGGGGCCAACGTCCTGACTTTC

cdr3_length: 19
clone_size: NA
j_call: TRBJ1-1
d_call: NA
v_call: TRBV5-1
cdr3_aa: CASSFTPGLLLPDLTEAFF
cdr3_nt: TGCGCCAGCAGCTTTACCCCGGGACTGCTTCTCCCAGACCTGACTGAAGCTTTCTTT

cdr3_length: 18
clone_size: NA
j_call: TRBJ1-3
d_call: NA
v_call: TRBV9
cdr3_aa: CASSVVAGSTSLGNTIYF
cdr3_nt: TGTGCCAGCAGCGTAGTGGCAGGCTCAACCTCCCTTGGAAACACCATATATTTT

cdr3_length: 19
clone_size: NA
j_call: TRBJ1-3
d_call: NA
v_call: TRBV7-6
cdr3_aa: CASSLGLQGKPFSGNTIYF
cdr3_nt: TGTGCCAGCAGCTTAGGGCTCCAGGGGAAACCTTTCTCTGGAAACACCATATATTTT

cdr3_length: 15
clone_size: NA
j_call: TRBJ2-6
d_call: NA
v_call: TRBV4-3
cdr3_aa: CASSQRGSGANVLTF
cdr3_nt: TGCGCCAGCAGCCAACGGGGCTCTGGGGCCAACGTCCTGACTTTC

cdr3_length: 15
clone_size: NA
j_call: TRBJ1-6
d_call: NA
v_call: TRBV4-1
cdr3_aa: CASSPGGSYNSPLHF
cdr3_nt: TGCGCCAGCAGCCCCGGGGGCTCCTATAATTCACCCCTCCACTTT

cdr3_length: 9
clone_size: NA
j_call: TRBJ1-1
d_call: NA
v_call: TRBV21-1
cdr3_aa: CASNSEAFF
cdr3_nt: TGTGCCAGCAACTCTGAAGCTTTCTTT

cdr3_length: 13
clone_size: NA
j_call: TRBJ2-3
d_call: NA
v_call: TRBV6-6
cdr3_aa: CASVAGSVDTQYF
cdr3_nt: TGTGCCAGCGTCGCGGGATCCGTAGATACGCAGTATTTT

cdr3_length: 15
clone_size: NA
j_call: TRBJ1-4
d_call: NA
v_call: TRBV5-1
cdr3_aa: CASSLGSAGNEKLFF
cdr3_nt: TGCGCCAGCAGCTTGGGGAGTGCCGGGAATGAAAAACTGTTTTTT

cdr3_length: 15
clone_size: NA
j_call: TRBJ1-6
d_call: TRBD1
v_call: TRBV5-4
cdr3_aa: CASSSKGQVGSPLHF
cdr3_nt: TGTGCCAGCAGCTCGAAGGGACAGGTCGGTTCACCCCTCCACTTT

cdr3_length: 12
clone_size: NA
j_call: TRBJ2-7
d_call: NA
v_call: TRBV11-2
cdr3_aa: CASSPPNYEQYF
cdr3_nt: TGTGCCAGCAGCCCCCCCAACTACGAGCAGTACTTC

cdr3_length: 15
clone_size: once
j_call: TRBJ2-5
d_call: NA
v_call: TRBV5-5
cdr3_aa: CASSPWGGGRETQYF
cdr3_nt: TGTGCCAGCAGCCCCTGGGGTGGGGGCCGTGAGACCCAGTACTTC

cdr3_length: 14
clone_size: NA
j_call: TRBJ2-1
d_call: TRBD1
v_call: TRBV2
cdr3_aa: CASSPDRGYNEQFF
cdr3_nt: TGTGCCAGCAGTCCGGACAGGGGCTACAATGAGCAGTTCTTC

cdr3_length: 16
clone_size: NA
j_call: TRBJ1-3
d_call: TRBD1
v_call: TRBV11-2
cdr3_aa: CASSPVTGGTGNTIYF
cdr3_nt: TGTGCCAGCAGCCCCGTTACAGGGGGCACTGGAAACACCATATATTTT

cdr3_length: 15
clone_size: NA
j_call: TRBJ2-2
d_call: NA
v_call: TRBV18
cdr3_aa: CASSPTGIRTGELFF
cdr3_nt: TGTGCCAGCTCACCTACAGGGATCCGCACCGGGGAGCTGTTTTTT

cdr3_length: 16
clone_size: NA
j_call: TRBJ2-1
d_call: TRBD2
v_call: TRBV27
cdr3_aa: CASSRPASGRANEQFF
cdr3_nt: TGTGCCAGCAGTCGACCTGCTAGCGGGAGAGCCAATGAGCAGTTCTTC

cdr3_length: 15
clone_size: NA
j_call: TRBJ1-5
d_call: NA
v_call: TRBV6-1
cdr3_aa: CATQPQMNSNQPQHF
cdr3_nt: TGTGCCACTCAACCGCAGATGAATAGCAATCAGCCCCAGCATTTT

cdr3_length: 14
clone_size: NA
j_call: TRBJ2-3
d_call: TRBD2
v_call: TRBV7-7
cdr3_aa: CASSTGLAADTQYF
cdr3_nt: TGTGCTAGCAGCACCGGACTAGCTGCAGATACGCAGTATTTT

cdr3_length: 16
clone_size: once
j_call: TRBJ2-2
d_call: TRBD1
v_call: TRBV4-2
cdr3_aa: CASSPRAGGDAGELFF
cdr3_nt: TGTGCCAGCAGCCCCAGGGCAGGGGGTGACGCCGGGGAGCTGTTTTTT

cdr3_length: 15
clone_size: NA
j_call: TRBJ1-2
d_call: TRBD1
v_call: TRBV11-3
cdr3_aa: CASSSDRGWNYGYTF
cdr3_nt: TGTGCCAGCAGCTCAGACAGGGGCTGGAACTATGGCTACACCTTC

cdr3_length: 16
clone_size: NA
j_call: TRBJ1-4
d_call: NA
v_call: TRBV19
cdr3_aa: CASTPSTGSKNEKLFF
cdr3_nt: TGTGCCAGTACCCCCTCAACCGGGTCGAAGAATGAAAAACTGTTTTTT

cdr3_length: 16
clone_size: once
j_call: TRBJ2-2
d_call: TRBD1
v_call: TRBV7-8
cdr3_aa: CASSSTGGAKAGELFF
cdr3_nt: TGTGCCAGCAGCTCGACAGGGGGCGCGAAGGCCGGGGAGCTGTTTTTT

cdr3_length: 13
clone_size: NA
j_call: TRBJ1-1
d_call: TRBD1
v_call: TRBV12-5
cdr3_aa: CASAPTGDTEAFF
cdr3_nt: TGTGCTAGTGCTCCGACAGGGGACACTGAAGCTTTCTTT

cdr3_length: 12
clone_size: NA
j_call: TRBJ2-1
d_call: NA
v_call: TRBV7-8
cdr3_aa: CASSFVTGEQFF
cdr3_nt: TGTGCCAGCAGCTTTGTAACAGGGGAGCAGTTCTTC

cdr3_length: 15
clone_size: NA
j_call: TRBJ2-1
d_call: TRBD2
v_call: TRBV7-2
cdr3_aa: CASSPPGLAGNEQFF
cdr3_nt: TGTGCCAGCAGCCCTCCCGGGCTAGCGGGAAATGAGCAGTTCTTC

cdr3_length: 14
clone_size: once
j_call: TRBJ1-4
d_call: TRBD1
v_call: TRBV2
cdr3_aa: CAGTPGQGYEKLFF
cdr3_nt: TGTGCCGGCACCCCGGGACAGGGTTACGAAAAACTGTTTTTT